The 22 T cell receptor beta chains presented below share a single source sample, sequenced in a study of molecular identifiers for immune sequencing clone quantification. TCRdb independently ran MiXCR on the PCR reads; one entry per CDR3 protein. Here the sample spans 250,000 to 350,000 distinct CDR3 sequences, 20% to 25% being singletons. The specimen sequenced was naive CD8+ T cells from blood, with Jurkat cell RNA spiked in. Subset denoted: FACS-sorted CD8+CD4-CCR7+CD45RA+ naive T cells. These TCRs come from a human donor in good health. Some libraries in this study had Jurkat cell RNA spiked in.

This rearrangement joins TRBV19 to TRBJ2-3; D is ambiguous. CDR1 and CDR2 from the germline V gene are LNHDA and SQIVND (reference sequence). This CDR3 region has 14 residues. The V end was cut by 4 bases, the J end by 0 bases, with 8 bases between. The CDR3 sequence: CASSTGRSTDTQYF. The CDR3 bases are TGTGCCAGTAGTACCGGACGGAGCACAGATACGCAGTATTTT.

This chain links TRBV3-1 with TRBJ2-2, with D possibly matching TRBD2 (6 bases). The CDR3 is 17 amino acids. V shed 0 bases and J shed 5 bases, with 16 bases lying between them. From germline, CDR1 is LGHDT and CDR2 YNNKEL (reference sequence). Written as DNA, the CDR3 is TGTGCCAGCAGCCAAGATTACCCCGGGAGTCTTACCGGGGAGCTGTTTTTT. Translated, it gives CASSQDYPGSLTGELFF.

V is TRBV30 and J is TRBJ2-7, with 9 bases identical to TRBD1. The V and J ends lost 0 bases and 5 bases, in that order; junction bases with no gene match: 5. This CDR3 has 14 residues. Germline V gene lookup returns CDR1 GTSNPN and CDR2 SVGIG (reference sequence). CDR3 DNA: TGTGCCTGGAGTGTAGGACAGGGGAGCGACGAGCAGTACTTC. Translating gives CAWSVGQGSDEQYF. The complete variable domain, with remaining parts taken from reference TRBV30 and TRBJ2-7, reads SQTIHQWPATLVQPVGSPLSLECTVEGTSNPNLYWYRQAAGRGLQLLFYSVGIGQISSEVPQNLSASRPQDRQFILSSKKLLLSDSGFYLCAWSVGQGSDEQYFGPGTRLTVT.

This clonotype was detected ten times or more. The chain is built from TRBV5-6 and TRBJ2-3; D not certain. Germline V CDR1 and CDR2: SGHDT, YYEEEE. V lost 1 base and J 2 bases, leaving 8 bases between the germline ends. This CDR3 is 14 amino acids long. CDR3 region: CASSLRAYTDTQYF. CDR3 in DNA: TGTGCCAGCAGCTTGAGGGCTTACACAGATACGCAGTATTTT. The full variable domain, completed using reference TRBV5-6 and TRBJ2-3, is DAGVTQSPTHLIKTRGQQVTLRCSPKSGHDTVSWYQQALGQGPQFIFQYYEEEERQRGNFPDRFSGHQFPNYSSELNVNALLLGDSALYLCASSLRAYTDTQYFGPGTRLTVL.

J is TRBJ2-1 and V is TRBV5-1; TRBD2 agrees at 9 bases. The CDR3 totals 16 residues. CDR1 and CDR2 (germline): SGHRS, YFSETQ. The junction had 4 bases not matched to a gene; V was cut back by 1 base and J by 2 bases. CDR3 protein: CASSLYASGAYNEQFF. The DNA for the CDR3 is TGCGCCAGCAGCTTGTATGCTAGCGGGGCCTACAATGAGCAGTTCTTC.

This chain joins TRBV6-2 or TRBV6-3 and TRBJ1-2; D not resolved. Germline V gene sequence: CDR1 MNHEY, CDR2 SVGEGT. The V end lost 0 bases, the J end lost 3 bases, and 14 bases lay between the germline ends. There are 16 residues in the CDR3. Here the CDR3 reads CASSYSPRFDDYGYTF. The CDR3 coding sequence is TGTGCCAGCAGTTACTCACCCAGGTTCGACGACTATGGCTACACCTTC.

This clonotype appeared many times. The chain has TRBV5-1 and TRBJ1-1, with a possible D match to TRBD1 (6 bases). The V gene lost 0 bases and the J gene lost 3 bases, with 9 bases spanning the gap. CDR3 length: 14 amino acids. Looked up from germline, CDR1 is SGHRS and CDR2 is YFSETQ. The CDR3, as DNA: TGCGCCAGCAGCTTGGCCGGGGGCCACACTGAAGCTTTCTTT. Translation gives CASSLAGGHTEAFF.

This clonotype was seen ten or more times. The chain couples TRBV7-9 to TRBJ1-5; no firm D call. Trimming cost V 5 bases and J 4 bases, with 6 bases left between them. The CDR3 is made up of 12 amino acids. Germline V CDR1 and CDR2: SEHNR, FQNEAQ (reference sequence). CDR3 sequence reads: CASSHDNQPQHF. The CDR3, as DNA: TGTGCCAGCAGCCATGATAATCAGCCCCAGCATTTT.

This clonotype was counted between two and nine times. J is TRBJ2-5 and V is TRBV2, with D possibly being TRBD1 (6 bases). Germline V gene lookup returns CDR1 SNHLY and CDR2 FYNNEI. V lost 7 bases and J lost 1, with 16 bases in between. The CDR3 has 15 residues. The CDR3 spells CASKTVDSLQETQYF. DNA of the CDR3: TGTGCCAGCAAGACTGTGGACAGTCTCCAAGAGACCCAGTACTTC.

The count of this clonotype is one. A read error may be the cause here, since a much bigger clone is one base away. CDR3 protein: CAWSRKNTEAFF. Here the CDR3 DNA reads TGTGCCTGGAGTAGGAAGAACACTGAAGCTTTCTTT. The rearrangement joins TRBV30 to TRBJ1-1; D not certain. The CDR3 runs to 12 residues. Germline V lookup: CDR1 GTSNPN, CDR2 SVGIG (reference sequence). Trimming removed 2 bases from V and 1 base from J, with 5 bases in between. The variable domain in full, completed from reference TRBV30 and TRBJ1-1, reads SQTIHQWPATLVQPVGSPLSLECTVEGTSNPNLYWYRQAAGRGLQLLFYSVGIGQISSEVPQNLSASRPQDRQFILSSKKLLLSDSGFYLCAWSRKNTEAFFGQGTRLTVV.

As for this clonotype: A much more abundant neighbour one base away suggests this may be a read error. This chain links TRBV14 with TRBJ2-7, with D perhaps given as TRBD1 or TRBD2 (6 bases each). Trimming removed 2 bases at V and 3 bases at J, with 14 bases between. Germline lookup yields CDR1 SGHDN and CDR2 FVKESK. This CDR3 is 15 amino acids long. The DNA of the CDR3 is TGTGCCAGCAGCCAACGGGGGCTGTTCGGCTACGAGCAGTACTTC. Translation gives CASSQRGLFGYEQYF.

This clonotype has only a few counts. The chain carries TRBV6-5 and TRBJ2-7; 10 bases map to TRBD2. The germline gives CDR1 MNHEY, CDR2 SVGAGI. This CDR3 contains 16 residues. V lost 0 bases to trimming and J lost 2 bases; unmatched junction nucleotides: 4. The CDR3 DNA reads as TGTGCCAGCAGTTACTCTACTAGCGGGGTTGCCTACGAGCAGTACTTC. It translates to CASSYSTSGVAYEQYF.

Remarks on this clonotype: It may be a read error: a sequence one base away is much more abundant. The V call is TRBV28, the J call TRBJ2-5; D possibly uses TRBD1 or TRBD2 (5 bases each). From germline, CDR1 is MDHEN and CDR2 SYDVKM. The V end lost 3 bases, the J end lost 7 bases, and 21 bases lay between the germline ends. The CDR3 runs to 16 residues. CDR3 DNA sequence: TGTGCCAGCAGTTTTATGGCCCTCCAGGGCGGAGGGACCCAGTACTTC. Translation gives CASSFMALQGGGTQYF.

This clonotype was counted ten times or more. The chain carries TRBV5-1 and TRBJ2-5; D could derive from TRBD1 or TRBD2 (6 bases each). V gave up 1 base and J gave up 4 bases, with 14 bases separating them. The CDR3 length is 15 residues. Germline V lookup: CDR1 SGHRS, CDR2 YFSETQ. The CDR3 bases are TGCGCCAGCAGCTTGTATGGGGGGCCTTTAGAGACCCAGTACTTC. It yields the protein CASSLYGGPLETQYF.

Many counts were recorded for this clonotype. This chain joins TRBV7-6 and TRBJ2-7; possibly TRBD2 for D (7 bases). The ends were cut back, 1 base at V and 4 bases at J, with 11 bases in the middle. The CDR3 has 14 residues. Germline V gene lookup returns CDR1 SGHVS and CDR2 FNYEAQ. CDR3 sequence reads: CASSLGGGGYEQYF. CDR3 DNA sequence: TGTGCCAGCAGCTTAGGGGGGGGCGGTTACGAGCAGTACTTC.

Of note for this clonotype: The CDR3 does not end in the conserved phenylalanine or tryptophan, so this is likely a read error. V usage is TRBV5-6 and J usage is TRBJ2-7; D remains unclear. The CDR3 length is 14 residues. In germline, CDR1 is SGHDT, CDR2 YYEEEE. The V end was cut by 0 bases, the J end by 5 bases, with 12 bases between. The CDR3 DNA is TGTGCCAGCAGCTTGGGAGCGAATCCGGACGAGCAGTACCTC. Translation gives CASSLGANPDEQYL.

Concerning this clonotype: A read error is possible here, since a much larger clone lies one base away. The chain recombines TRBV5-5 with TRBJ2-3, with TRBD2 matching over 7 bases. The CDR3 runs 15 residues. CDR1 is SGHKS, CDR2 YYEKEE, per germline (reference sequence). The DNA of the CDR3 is TGTGCCAGCGGCTTTGGGGGAGGGCTGGTATTTGGGCAGTATTTT. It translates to CASGFGGGLVFGQYF.

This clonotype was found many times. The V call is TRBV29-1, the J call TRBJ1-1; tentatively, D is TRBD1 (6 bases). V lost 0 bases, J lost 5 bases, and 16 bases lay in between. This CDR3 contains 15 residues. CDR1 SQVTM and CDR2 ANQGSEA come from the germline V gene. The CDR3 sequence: CSVEDLSQGKTEAFF. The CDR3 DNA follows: TGCAGCGTTGAAGATCTCTCACAGGGTAAAACTGAAGCTTTCTTT. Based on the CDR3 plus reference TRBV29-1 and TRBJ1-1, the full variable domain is SAVISQKPSRDICQRGTSLTIQCQVDSQVTMMFWYRQQPGQSLTLIATANQGSEATYESGFVIDKFPISRPNLTFSTLTVSNMSPEDSSIYLCSVEDLSQGKTEAFFGQGTRLTVV.

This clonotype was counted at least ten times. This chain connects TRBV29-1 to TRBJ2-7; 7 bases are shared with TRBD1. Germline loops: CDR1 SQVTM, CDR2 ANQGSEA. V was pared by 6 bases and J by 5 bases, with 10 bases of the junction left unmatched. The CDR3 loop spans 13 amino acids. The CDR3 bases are TGCAGCGTCGGAGGACAGGCGGCGGACGAGCAGTACTTC. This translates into CSVGGQAADEQYF.

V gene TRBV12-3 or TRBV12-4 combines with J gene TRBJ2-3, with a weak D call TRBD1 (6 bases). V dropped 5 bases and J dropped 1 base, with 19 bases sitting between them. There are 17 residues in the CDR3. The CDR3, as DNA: TGTGCCAGCAGTCCATTGGAGAGGGGGATGGGCACAGATACGCAGTATTTT. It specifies CASSPLERGMGTDTQYF.

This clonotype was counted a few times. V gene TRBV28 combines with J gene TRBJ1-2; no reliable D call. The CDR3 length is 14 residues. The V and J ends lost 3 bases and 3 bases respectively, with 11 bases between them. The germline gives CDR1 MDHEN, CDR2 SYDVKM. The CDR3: CASSLPTGYYGYTF. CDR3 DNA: TGTGCCAGCAGTTTGCCCACCGGATACTATGGCTACACCTTC.

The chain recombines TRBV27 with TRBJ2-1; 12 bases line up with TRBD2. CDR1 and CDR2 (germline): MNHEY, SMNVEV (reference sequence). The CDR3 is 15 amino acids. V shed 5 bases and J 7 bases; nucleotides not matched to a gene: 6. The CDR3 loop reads CASSKTSGSMNEQFF. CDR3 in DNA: TGTGCCAGCAGTAAGACTAGCGGGAGCATGAATGAGCAGTTCTTC.